These T cell receptor beta chains were read from a single sample in a study of cytomegalovirus exposure and HLA in healthy donors. This table comes from immunoSEQ multiplex PCR, and its TCRdb copy is limited to in-frame clones, with some not included. The sample includes more than 95,000 clones, less than 85% seen only once; the top ten take 7.5% to 9%. Sequencing input: PBMCs. The source of these receptors is a man aged 35 to 55 in good health and CMV-seropositive. CDR3s include the opening cysteine and the closing phenylalanine or tryptophan. Fields, in order: clone size, V gene, D gene, J gene, CDR3 protein, CDR3 DNA. The D gene is left open where the match is weak. A row's size may be missing; if present it is once, few, many or a size class.

>few|TRBV27|-|TRBJ2-7
CASRPYRAQLAEQYF
TGTGCCAGCCGACCCTACAGGGCCCAATTGGCCGAGCAGTACTTC
>-|TRBV10-3|-|TRBJ2-3
CAISSEAGTVGDTQYF
TGTGCCATCAGTAGTGAAGCGGGTACTGTGGGGGATACGCAGTATTTT
>few|TRBV29-1|-|TRBJ1-2
CSVVSPGDGYTF
TGCAGCGTTGTCTCCCCGGGTGATGGCTACACCTTC
>-|TRBV7-2|-|TRBJ2-1
CASSLMGREQFF
TGTGCCAGCAGCTTAATGGGGCGGGAGCAGTTCTTC
>-|TRBV6-5|-|TRBJ1-2
CASSYSDRSYGYTF
TGTGCCAGCAGTTACTCCGACAGATCCTATGGCTACACCTTC
>-|TRBV7-8|-|TRBJ1-1
CASSSSTAKYTEAFF
TGTGCCAGCAGCTCCTCGACAGCTAAGTACACTGAAGCTTTCTTT
>-|TRBV9|-|TRBJ1-2
CASSVANSRYGYTF
TGTGCCAGCAGCGTAGCTAACAGCCGCTATGGCTACACCTTC
>few|TRBV7-9|TRBD1|TRBJ2-1
CASSATGLVYNEQFF
TGTGCCAGCAGCGCGACAGGGTTGGTCTACAATGAGCAGTTCTTC
>once|TRBV4-1|-|TRBJ2-4
CASSPLPMENSQYF
TGCGCCAGCAGCCCGCTGCCCATGGAAAACAGTCAGTACTTC
>-|TRBV4-1|TRBD2|TRBJ2-2
CASSPGGAGMRRDTGELFF
TGCGCCAGCAGCCCGGGGGGAGCAGGGATGAGGCGGGACACCGGGGAGCTGTTTTTT
>few|TRBV18|TRBD1|TRBJ2-2
CASSRQGGTTGELFF
TGTGCCAGCTCACGACAGGGGGGGACCACCGGGGAGCTGTTTTTT
>-|TRBV7-9|-|TRBJ2-1
CASSLGHSPRSYNEQFF
TGTGCCAGCAGCTTAGGCCACAGCCCCCGGTCCTACAATGAGCAGTTCTTC
>-|TRBV15|TRBD2|TRBJ2-2
CATSRREGLGELFF
TGTGCCACCAGCAGGCGGGAGGGCCTAGGGGAGCTGTTTTTT
>-|TRBV6-1|-|TRBJ2-3
CASSGSRGPSTDTQYF
TGTGCCAGCAGTGGATCCCGTGGGCCTTCCACAGATACGCAGTATTTT
>-|TRBV9|-|TRBJ2-7
CASSVSDYEQYF
TGTGCCAGCAGCGTAAGCGATTACGAGCAGTACTTC
>-|TRBV5-1|-|TRBJ2-7
CASHSGRDSYEQYF
TGCGCCAGTCACTCCGGGCGGGACTCCTACGAGCAGTACTTC
>once|TRBV12-5|-|TRBJ1-2
CASGSIVGGVGGYTF
TGTGCTAGTGGTTCAATCGTTGGGGGGGTGGGAGGCTACACCTTC
>-|TRBV29-1|TRBD1|TRBJ2-6
CSAWTGGSGANVLTF
TGCAGCGCCTGGACAGGGGGTAGTGGGGCCAACGTCCTGACTTTC
>few|TRBV5-4|TRBD1|TRBJ2-7
CASSLGQGVTYEQYF
TGTGCCAGCAGCTTGGGTCAGGGGGTTACCTACGAGCAGTACTTC
>-|TRBV5-8|TRBD1|TRBJ2-5
CASSLPRGQERAETQYF
TGTGCCAGCAGCTTGCCCAGGGGGCAAGAAAGGGCGGAGACCCAGTACTTC
>-|TRBV5-4|TRBD2|TRBJ2-5
CASSSGTRQETQYF
TGTGCCAGCAGCTCCGGGACTAGACAAGAGACCCAGTACTTC
>-|TRBV30|TRBD1|TRBJ1-6
CAWGQGIDSPLHF
TGTGCCTGGGGACAGGGAATCGATTCACCCCTCCACTTT
>-|TRBV27|-|TRBJ1-5
CASSPMNQPQHF
TGTGCCAGCAGCCCCATGAATCAGCCCCAGCATTTT
>-|TRBV30|TRBD2|TRBJ2-1
CAWSETSHEQFF
TGTGCCTGGAGCGAGACTAGCCATGAGCAGTTCTTC
>-|TRBV14|TRBD1|TRBJ2-7
CASSHPGQGVSYEQYF
TGTGCCAGCAGCCACCCCGGACAGGGAGTTTCCTACGAGCAGTACTTC
>few|TRBV18|TRBD1|TRBJ1-3
CASSPTGGDGNTIYF
TGTGCCAGCTCACCCACAGGGGGCGACGGAAACACCATATATTTT